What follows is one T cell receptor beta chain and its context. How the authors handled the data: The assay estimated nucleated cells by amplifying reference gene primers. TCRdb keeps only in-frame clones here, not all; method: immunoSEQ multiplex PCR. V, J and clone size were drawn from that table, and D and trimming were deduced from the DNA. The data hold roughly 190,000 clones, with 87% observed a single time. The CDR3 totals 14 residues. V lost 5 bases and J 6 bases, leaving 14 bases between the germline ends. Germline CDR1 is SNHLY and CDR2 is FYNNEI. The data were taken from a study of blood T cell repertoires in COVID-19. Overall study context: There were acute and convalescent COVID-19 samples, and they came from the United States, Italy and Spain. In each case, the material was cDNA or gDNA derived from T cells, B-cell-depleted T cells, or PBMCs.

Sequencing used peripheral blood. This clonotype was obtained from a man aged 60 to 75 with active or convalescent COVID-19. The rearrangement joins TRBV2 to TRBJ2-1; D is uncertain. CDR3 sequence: CASSPELIVNEQFF. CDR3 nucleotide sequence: TGTGCCAGCAGTCCTGAGTTGATCGTCAATGAGCAGTTCTTC. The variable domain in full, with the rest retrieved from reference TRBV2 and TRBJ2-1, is EPEVTQTPSHQVTQMGQEVILRCVPISNHLYFYWYRQILGQKVEFLVSFYNNEISEKSEIFDDQFSVERPDGSNFTLKIRSTKLEDSAMYFCASSPELIVNEQFFGPGTRLTVL.